This entry concerns a single T cell receptor beta chain. Its antigen remains unknown. The data stem from a study of T cell clones after liver transplantation. Whole-study context: TCRbeta sequencing after a pre-transplant mixed lymphocyte reaction identified graft-donor-reactive clones, later tracked in post-transplant blood. General study results and limits: Donor-reactive sequences fell more than third party-reactive ones, suggesting partial deletion.

The repertoire was sequenced with immunoSEQ multiplex PCR; TCRdb's copy has only in-frame clones and lacks some. Altogether 95,000 to 130,000 clones are present, approximately 90% being singletons, with the ten largest covering approximately 0.84%. Trimming left V 5 bases short and J 5 bases short, with 7 bases between. In germline, CDR1 is LNHDA, CDR2 SQIVND (reference sequence). CDR3 length equals 12 residues. This receptor was taken from a human patient who received a liver transplant. Some T cells may be transferred from the graft donor. The sequenced sample was CD4+ T cells from blood, obtained 12 months after liver transplant. This sequence joins TRBV19 and TRBJ1-5; D is unclear. The CDR3 DNA reads TGTGCCAGTAGTTGGATTCATCAGCCCCAGCATTTT. This sequence encodes CASSWIHQPQHF. The entire variable domain, with the rest obtained from reference TRBV19 and TRBJ1-5, is as follows: DGGITQSPKYLFRKEGQNVTLSCEQNLNHDAMYWYRQDPGQGLRLIYYSQIVNDFQKGDIAEGYSVSREKKESFPLTVTSAQKNPTAFYLCASSWIHQPQHFGDGTRLSIL.